Below are 27 T cell receptor beta chains sequenced from a single sample in a study of blood T cell repertoires in COVID-19. Clones were read by immunoSEQ multiplex PCR, and TCRdb kept only the in-frame ones, dropping some. The data contain about 170,000 clones, roughly four fifths of them singletons. Material for sequencing was peripheral blood. All receptors come from an elderly woman with COVID-19, enrolled during active disease.

This clone was seen more than once but under ten times. This chain uses TRBV2 with TRBJ1-6; unclear D gene. The germline V gene encodes CDR1 SNHLY and CDR2 FYNNEI. V was pared by 1 base and J by 9 bases, with 10 bases between. The CDR3 totals 14 residues. CDR3 in DNA: TGTGCCAGCAGTGAAGTTCTGGGAGCTTCACCCCTCCACTTT. Protein product: CASSEVLGASPLHF.

This clone was detected only once. The chain combines TRBV7-8 with TRBJ2-7; D possibly corresponds to TRBD1 (5 bases). Germline V gene lookup returns CDR1 SGHVS and CDR2 FQNEAQ. V lost 1 base and J lost 4, with 11 bases in between. The CDR3 extends over 14 amino acids. The CDR3 bases are TGTGCCAGCAGCTTAGAAAGGCAGGGTTACGAGCAGTACTTC. Its translation: CASSLERQGYEQYF. The variable domain in full, with the rest retrieved from reference TRBV7-8 and TRBJ2-7, is GAGVSQSPRYKVAKRGQDVALRCDPISGHVSLFWYQQALGQGPEFLTYFQNEAQLDKSGLPSDRFFAERPEGSVSTLKIQRTQQEDSAVYLCASSLERQGYEQYFGPGTRLTVT.

The V gene is TRBV3-1 (or the pseudogene TRBV3-2), the J gene TRBJ2-2, with 10 nucleotides matching TRBD2. The CDR3 consists of 15 residues. Trimming cost V 4 bases and J 7 bases; bases outside gene matches: 6. Germline V CDR1 and CDR2: LGHDT, YNNKEL (reference sequence). The CDR3 reads CASSLSSGRIGELFF. CDR3 DNA: TGTGCCAGCAGCCTTTCTAGCGGGAGAATCGGGGAGCTGTTTTTT.

The chain couples TRBV28 to TRBJ2-3; 10 bases are shared with TRBD2. From germline, CDR1 is MDHEN and CDR2 SYDVKM. This CDR3 region has 13 residues. J lost 5 bases, V lost 7 bases, and 3 bases had no gene match. In nucleotides, the CDR3 is TGTGCCAGCAACCTAGCGGGAGAAGATACGCAGTATTTT. Amino acid sequence: CASNLAGEDTQYF.

The V and J genes are TRBV30 and TRBJ1-4; possibly TRBD1 for D (5 bases). The germline V and J ends were trimmed by 3 bases and 3 bases, with 14 bases remaining between them. CDR3 length: 15 amino acids. Germline V lookup: CDR1 GTSNPN, CDR2 SVGIG (reference sequence). The CDR3 nucleotides are TGTGCCTGGAGACCGCAGACAGTACCTAATGAAAAACTGTTTTTT. It translates to CAWRPQTVPNEKLFF.

The chain carries TRBV2 and TRBJ2-3, with 7 nucleotides matching TRBD2. The CDR3 has 16 amino acids. The germline CDR1 and CDR2 sequences are SNHLY and FYNNEI. Germline trimming cut 5 bases from V and 1 base from J; bases unmatched to any gene: 9. The CDR3 DNA reads as TGTGCCAGCAGTTCCGAAGCGGGACGAGGCACAGATACGCAGTATTTT. This sequence encodes CASSSEAGRGTDTQYF.

The V gene is TRBV1, the J gene TRBJ2-7; the table's D call, TRBD1, was not checked against the DNA. TRBV1 is flagged as a pseudogene. This CDR3 is built from 14 residues. CDR3 sequence reads: CTSRPVTGGYEQYF. The CDR3 DNA sequence: TGCACCAGCAGACCGGTAACAGGGGGCTACGAGCAGTACTTC.

This clone was observed a single time. The chain couples TRBV9 to TRBJ1-2; 7 positions match TRBD1. Unmatched junction bases numbered 9, after V lost 7 bases and J lost 0 bases. The germline V gene encodes CDR1 SGDLS and CDR2 YYNGEE. This CDR3 comprises 15 residues. As DNA, the CDR3 is TGTGCCAGCTCAACCCCCAGGGGGGCTAACTATGGCTACACCTTC. Its protein is CASSTPRGANYGYTF.

The J gene is TRBJ2-7, the V gene TRBV15; maybe TRBD2 (6 bases). Trimming took off 5 bases at V and 2 bases at J, with 13 bases between the two ends. This CDR3 has 14 amino acids. Germline V gene data show CDR1 as LNHNV and CDR2 as YYDKDF (reference sequence). The DNA of the CDR3 is TGTGCCACCAGCGCGAGCGGGTTAACCTACGAGCAGTACTTC. Its protein product is CATSASGLTYEQYF.

This chain joins TRBV18 and TRBJ2-1; 8 bases agree with TRBD2. The CDR3 has 15 amino acids. With 4 bases clipped from V and 0 bases from J, the junction kept 2 bases outside the gene matches. Germline CDR1 is KGHSH and CDR2 is LQKENI. This chain's CDR3 is CASSQLADSYNEQFF. Here the CDR3 DNA reads TGTGCCAGCTCACAACTAGCGGACTCCTACAATGAGCAGTTCTTC.

This chain uses TRBV19 with TRBJ2-2; 15 nucleotides match TRBD2. J lost 1 base, V lost 7 bases, and 7 bases had no gene match. The germline gives CDR1 LNHDA, CDR2 SQIVND (reference sequence). The length of the CDR3 is 18 residues. CDR3 bases: TGTGCCAGTACCGGAGGGACTAGCGGGGGGCGGAACACCGGGGAGCTGTTTTTT. It codes for CASTGGTSGGRNTGELFF.

The V call is TRBV3-1 (or the pseudogene TRBV3-2), the J call TRBJ1-3, with D possibly matching TRBD1 (6 bases). Per germline, CDR1 LGHDT and CDR2 YNNKEL (reference sequence). The CDR3 runs 16 residues. V gave up 0 bases and J gave up 0 bases, with 9 bases separating them. In DNA, the CDR3 is TGTGCCAGCAGCCAAGATTGGGGGCTCTCTGGAAACACCATATATTTT. This sequence encodes CASSQDWGLSGNTIYF.

The rearrangement joins TRBV18 to TRBJ1-1; D perhaps matches TRBD1 (6 bases). Looked up from germline, CDR1 is KGHSH and CDR2 is LQKENI. Trimming took off 2 bases at V and 8 bases at J, with 12 bases between the two ends. The CDR3 loop spans 13 amino acids. CDR3 sequence (DNA): TGTGCCAGCTCACCAGCAGGGGCGATAGAAGCTTTCTTT. This codes for CASSPAGAIEAFF.

V is TRBV11-2 and J is TRBJ1-4, with D uncertain. V was clipped by 2 bases and J by 0 bases, with 4 bases between them. The CDR3 is 14 residues long. The germline gives CDR1 SGHAT, CDR2 FQNNGV. The CDR3 DNA reads TGTGCCAGCAGCTTACAGGCAACTAATGAAAAACTGTTTTTT. Protein product: CASSLQATNEKLFF.

This clone was detected a few times. The chain links TRBV9 to TRBJ1-2, with 7 positions matching TRBD1. After removal of 1 base from V and 4 bases from J, the junction contained 7 bases not matched to a gene. This CDR3 has 15 amino acids. The germline gives CDR1 SGDLS, CDR2 YYNGEE. CDR3 DNA: TGTGCCAGCAGCGTATTCACAGGGGATTTCTATGGCTACACCTTC. Translating gives CASSVFTGDFYGYTF.

The chain recombines TRBV7-2 with TRBJ2-5, with 9 bases fitting TRBD2. J was trimmed by 3 bases and V by 0 bases; bases with no gene match: 8. This CDR3 comprises 17 residues. Germline CDR1 and CDR2: SGHTA and FQGNSA. The CDR3 loop is CASSLALASSGEETQYF. The CDR3 DNA sequence: TGTGCCAGCAGCTTAGCGCTGGCGTCTAGCGGGGAAGAGACCCAGTACTTC. The variable domain in full, with the rest retrieved from reference TRBV7-2 and TRBJ2-5, is GAGVSQSPSNKVTEKGKDVELRCDPISGHTALYWYRQSLGQGLEFLIYFQGNSAPDKSGLPSDRFSAERTGGSVSTLTIQRTQQEDSAVYLCASSLALASSGEETQYFGPGTRLLVL.

The rearrangement joins TRBV10-1 to TRBJ2-5, with 7 bases matching TRBD1. In germline, CDR1 is WNHNN, CDR2 SYGVQD (reference sequence). The trim removed 0 bases at V and 4 bases at J, leaving 5 bases unmatched. The CDR3 spans 15 residues. CDR3 nucleotide sequence: TGCGCCAGCAGTGAGTCGAGGGCAGGGGGAGAGACCCAGTACTTC. This sequence encodes CASSESRAGGETQYF.

This clone was counted between two and nine times. For the CDR3, the DNA is TGTGCCAGCAGCGAGTACTACGAGCAGTACTTC. It is translated as CASSEYYEQYF. The chain couples TRBV7-2 to TRBJ2-7, with D unclear. Germline lookup yields CDR1 SGHTA and CDR2 FQGNSA. The CDR3 is 11 residues long. Between the trimmed V and J ends, which lost 5 bases and 3 bases, there was a span of 5 bases.

J is TRBJ2-1 and V is TRBV12-3 or TRBV12-4, with TRBD2 as a possible D gene (5 bases). The CDR3 contains 13 residues. Deletions cut 6 bases from V and 6 bases from J, with 12 bases between. CDR3 sequence (DNA): TGTGCCAGCAGGCCGCAACTAGGCAATGAGCAGTTCTTC. Amino acids: CASRPQLGNEQFF.

V usage is TRBV7-2 and J usage is TRBJ1-2; D is perhaps TRBD1 (5 bases). CDR1 and CDR2 (germline): SGHTA, FQGNSA. V lost 1 base, J lost 0 bases, and 9 bases lay in between. This CDR3 contains 15 residues. CDR3 DNA sequence: TGTGCCAGCAGCTTAGGGCAGGGCACTAACTATGGCTACACCTTC. It codes for CASSLGQGTNYGYTF.

V usage is TRBV6-2 or TRBV6-3 and J usage is TRBJ2-7; TRBD1 aligns across 11 bases. The CDR3 has 16 amino acids. Germline V lookup: CDR1 MNHEY, CDR2 SVGEGT. V shed 4 bases and J 3 bases; nucleotides not matched to a gene: 8. The CDR3 protein is CASSSRWGTGGYEQYF. The CDR3 DNA is TGTGCCAGCAGTTCCCGGTGGGGGACAGGGGGCTACGAGCAGTACTTC.

This rearrangement joins TRBV2 to TRBJ2-7; D gene unclear. Germline CDR1 is SNHLY and CDR2 is FYNNEI. V lost 3 bases to trimming and J lost 2 bases, with 8 bases between them. This CDR3 spans 13 amino acids. CDR3 loop: CASSDLPPYEQYF. CDR3 nucleotide sequence: TGTGCCAGCAGTGACCTACCCCCCTACGAGCAGTACTTC.

DNA of the CDR3: TGTGCCAGCACCCCCCGCTCCTACGAGCAGTACTTC. The encoded protein is CASTPRSYEQYF. J is TRBJ2-7 and V is TRBV2, with D unresolved. The V and J ends lost 7 bases and 0 bases respectively, with 7 bases between them. The germline V gene encodes CDR1 SNHLY and CDR2 FYNNEI. This CDR3 region has 12 residues.

This clone appeared many times. V and J are TRBV10-3 and TRBJ2-5, with 9 bases that match TRBD1. Per germline, CDR1 ENHRY and CDR2 SYGVKD. Unmatched junction bases numbered 11, after V lost 6 bases and J lost 3 bases. The CDR3 extends over 16 amino acids. CDR3 coding DNA: TGTGCCATCAGGGGACAGGGTGGGAGGAGTAAAGAGACCCAGTACTTC. Its protein product is CAIRGQGGRSKETQYF.

This rearrangement joins TRBV2 to TRBJ2-5; 7 nucleotides agree with TRBD2. Germline V gives CDR1 SNHLY, CDR2 FYNNEI. The CDR3 has 13 residues. V shed 6 bases and J 3 bases; nucleotides not matched to a gene: 4. CDR3 coding DNA: TGTGCCAGCAGGCCTAGCGGCGAAGAGACCCAGTACTTC. Translated, it gives CASRPSGEETQYF.

This chain links TRBV29-1 with TRBJ1-2, with a weak D call TRBD1 (5 bases). V gave up 6 bases and J gave up 2 bases, with 10 bases separating them. The CDR3 length is 12 residues. Germline CDR1 reads SQVTM; CDR2 reads ANQGSEA. The DNA for the CDR3 is TGCAGCGTCTCTGCAGGGAACTATGGCTACACCTTC. Translation gives CSVSAGNYGYTF.

The gene calls are TRBV10-3 and TRBJ1-5; a possible D gene is TRBD1 (6 bases). Trimming pared 2 bases from V and 4 bases from J, leaving 15 bases between. From germline, CDR1 is ENHRY and CDR2 SYGVKD. There are 16 residues in the CDR3. CDR3 region: CAISEVMGAGNQPQHF. In DNA, the CDR3 is TGTGCCATCAGTGAGGTTATGGGGGCAGGGAATCAGCCCCAGCATTTT.